This T cell receptor (beta chain) originates from a study of breast tumors, draining lymph nodes, adjacent tissues. The CDR3 covers 14 residues. Germline V lookup: CDR1 MDHEN, CDR2 SYDVKM. With 3 bases removed from V and 11 bases from J, the gap between germline ends came to 16 bases. TCRdb independently ran MiXCR on the multiplex PCR reads; one entry per CDR3 protein. Of about 100,000 distinct CDR3 sequences in the sample, over 20% were seen once. Samples came from axillary lymph nodes draining the breast cancer. The sequence came from a female donor with breast cancer. Some clones in this sample may be carry-over from other donors' samples. Sequenced sample: axillary lymph node tissue. J is TRBJ1-4 and V is TRBV28; D not certain. The CDR3: CASSFTGALGKLFF. The CDR3 DNA sequence: TGTGCCAGCAGTTTCACGGGTGCTCTGGGGAAACTGTTTTTT.